Shown below are 10 T cell receptor beta chains from a single sample sequenced in a study of T-cell reconstitution after alpha-beta-depleted transplantation in children. Unique molecular identifiers were incorporated when the TCRbeta library was constructed. In TCRdb, the PCR reads were re-called with MiXCR into one record per CDR3 protein. The sample contains approximately 190,000 distinct CDR3 sequences, about 8.2% of which appear only once. The source was PBMCs, mostly from graft donor cells, collected 360 days after TCRalphabeta/CD19-depleted stem cell transplant. The receptor source for this set is a male patient between 2 and 9 years old who had a stem cell transplant for acute myeloid leukemia, so the T cells may come from the graft donor.

Many counts were recorded for this clonotype. The chain carries TRBV12-3 or TRBV12-4 and TRBJ2-2, with 11 nucleotides matching TRBD2. With 5 bases clipped from V and 3 bases from J, the junction kept 2 bases outside the gene matches. The CDR3 sequence is 15 residues long. As DNA, the CDR3 is TGTGCCAGCAGTATACTAGCGGGGGACACCGGGGAGCTGTTTTTT. It is translated as CASSILAGDTGELFF.

This clonotype was seen a handful of times. The chain joins TRBV5-1 to TRBJ1-4; possibly TRBD1 for D (5 bases). The CDR3 runs to 16 residues. Germline CDR1 is SGHRS and CDR2 is YFSETQ. V lost 7 bases and J 4 bases, leaving 20 bases between the germline ends. CDR3 in amino acids: CASCAGLGAYNEKLFF. The CDR3 DNA follows: TGCGCCAGCTGCGCGGGGCTGGGTGCTTATAATGAAAAACTGTTTTTT.

This clonotype was observed many times. This sequence joins TRBV4-3 and TRBJ2-1, with 10 positions matching TRBD2. The CDR3 contains 14 residues. CDR1 is LGHNA and CDR2 is YSLEER in the germline V gene. V shed 6 bases and J 7 bases; nucleotides not matched to a gene: 6. In DNA, the CDR3 is TGCGCCAGCAGGCTAGCGGGAGAGGGTAATGAGCAGTTCTTC. Amino acid sequence: CASRLAGEGNEQFF.

The table lists this clonotype with many counts. The V gene is TRBV29-1, the J gene TRBJ1-5; 8 bases are a match to TRBD1. The germline CDR1 and CDR2 sequences are SQVTM and ANQGSEA. This CDR3 is built from 13 residues. Trimming cost V 7 bases and J 3 bases; bases outside gene matches: 5. The CDR3 is CSAKGQDNQPQHF. The DNA of the CDR3 is TGCAGCGCAAAGGGACAGGACAATCAGCCCCAGCATTTT.

In DNA form, the CDR3 reads TGTGCCAGCAGCCAAGTGGGAGGGCCGGCCGCAGATACGCAGTATTTT. This gives the protein CASSQVGGPAADTQYF. The genes are TRBV14 and TRBJ2-3, with TRBD2 identical over 7 bases. Germline loops: CDR1 SGHDN, CDR2 FVKESK. The CDR3 spans 16 residues. Trimming at V came to 1 base and at J to 4 bases, leaving 8 bases not matched to a gene.

This clonotype was seen repeatedly, ten times or more. V usage is TRBV4-1 and J usage is TRBJ2-1; 8 bases match TRBD1. With V trimmed by 4 bases and J by 9 bases, 2 bases remained unmatched. Germline values: CDR1 MGHRA, CDR2 YSYEKL. The CDR3 has 12 residues. DNA of the CDR3: TGCGCCAGCAGCCCAACAGGGGGTGAGCAGTTCTTC. Translation: CASSPTGGEQFF.

Turning to this clonotype: A junction end diverges from the germline sequence, so it may reflect a read error. The rearrangement links TRBV20-1 to TRBJ2-1, with D tentatively TRBD2 (5 bases). In germline, CDR1 is DFQATT, CDR2 SNEGSKA (reference sequence). The CDR3 has 13 residues. The CDR3 bases are TGCAGTGCTAGACCATCTGGGCGGGCTGGACTCCTCTTC. It translates to CSARPSGRAGLLF.

The table lists this clonotype with a few counts. V is TRBV7-9 and J is TRBJ2-2; 7 nucleotides match TRBD1. CDR1 SEHNR and CDR2 FQNEAQ come from the germline V gene (reference sequence). V lost 5 bases to trimming and J lost 6 bases; unmatched junction nucleotides: 15. The CDR3 sequence is 17 residues long. CDR3 bases: TGTGCCAGCAGCCCACCCCGACAGGGCCACCGAGCCGGGGAGCTGTTTTTT. This codes for CASSPPRQGHRAGELFF.

This clonotype was seen at least ten times. This sequence joins TRBV5-1 and TRBJ2-5; D is uncertain. The V and J ends lost 0 bases and 2 bases respectively, with 8 bases between them. The CDR3 extends over 14 amino acids. Looked up from germline, CDR1 is SGHRS and CDR2 is YFSETQ. CDR3 sequence (DNA): TGCGCCAGCAGCTTGGGGTGGGTACAAGAGACCCAGTACTTC. This gives the protein CASSLGWVQETQYF. The entire variable domain, with the rest obtained from reference TRBV5-1 and TRBJ2-5, is as follows: KAGVTQTPRYLIKTRGQQVTLSCSPISGHRSVSWYQQTPGQGLQFLFEYFSETQRNKGNFPGRFSGRQFSNSRSEMNVSTLELGDSALYLCASSLGWVQETQYFGPGTRLLVL.

V and J are TRBV9 and TRBJ2-3, with 7 bases matching TRBD2. The germline CDR1 and CDR2 sequences are SGDLS and YYNGEE. The CDR3 has 16 residues. After removal of 0 bases from V and 2 bases from J, the junction contained 6 bases not matched to a gene. The CDR3 DNA is TGTGCCAGCAGCGTAGTGGCGGGAGAGGTCACAGATACGCAGTATTTT. This codes for CASSVVAGEVTDTQYF.